This is a list of T cell receptor beta chains from one sample in a study of T-cell reconstitution after alpha-beta-depleted transplantation in children. Via MiXCR, TCRdb re-called the PCR reads, giving one row per CDR3 protein. The sample holds some 490,000 distinct CDR3 sequences, under 15% seen once. The source material was PBMCs from the stem cell graft donor, sampled from the stem cell graft. The receptors shown here come from a human donor who donated a stem cell graft to a child with combined immunodeficiency. The conserved cysteine and the conserved F or W are not part of the CDR3 here.

J gene: TRBJ1-3
V gene: TRBV9
CDR3 protein: ASSTSGLRSGNTIY

J gene: TRBJ1-6
V gene: TRBV27
CDR3 protein: ASSLQGRGPYNSPLH

J gene: TRBJ2-3
V gene: TRBV11-2
CDR3 protein: ASSTTPSRGGVLDTQY

J gene: TRBJ2-3
V gene: TRBV29-1
CDR3 protein: SGRAPVGTDTQY

J gene: TRBJ2-7
V gene: TRBV28
CDR3 protein: ASSVTSRPESEQY

J gene: TRBJ1-4
V gene: TRBV9
CDR3 protein: ASSRTGANEKLF

J gene: TRBJ2-2
V gene: TRBV3-1
CDR3 protein: ASSQMANTGELF

J gene: TRBJ2-4
V gene: TRBV12-3/TRBV12-4
CDR3 protein: ASSQGPNIQY

J gene: TRBJ2-7
V gene: TRBV12-3/TRBV12-4
CDR3 protein: ASSVVERYEQY

J gene: TRBJ2-3
V gene: TRBV27
CDR3 protein: ASSPQGRNLADTQY

J gene: TRBJ2-7
V gene: TRBV28
CDR3 protein: ASSLSSTGDEQY

J gene: TRBJ1-1
V gene: TRBV20-1
CDR3 protein: SASIMNTEAF

J gene: TRBJ2-5
V gene: TRBV14
CDR3 protein: ASSQIGHGGTQY

J gene: TRBJ2-7
V gene: TRBV16
CDR3 protein: ASSQSDRVRSEQY

J gene: TRBJ1-6
V gene: TRBV5-4
CDR3 protein: ASSLEPGNNSPLH

J gene: TRBJ2-1
V gene: TRBV20-1
CDR3 protein: SAVAGGSYNEQF

J gene: TRBJ2-2
V gene: TRBV12-3/TRBV12-4
CDR3 protein: ASSLAGGPVGELF

J gene: TRBJ2-7
V gene: TRBV5-4
CDR3 protein: ASSLWGLAGGVGYEQY

J gene: TRBJ2-5
V gene: TRBV27
CDR3 protein: ASTLAGHLETQY

J gene: TRBJ2-1
V gene: TRBV3-1
CDR3 protein: ASSRGLAGGYEQF

J gene: TRBJ1-2
V gene: TRBV12-3/TRBV12-4
CDR3 protein: ASSAGDRVGT

J gene: TRBJ2-4
V gene: TRBV9
CDR3 protein: ASSVVRGNDIQY

J gene: TRBJ2-5
V gene: TRBV12-3/TRBV12-4
CDR3 protein: ASSDRGRETQY

J gene: TRBJ2-3
V gene: TRBV12-3/TRBV12-4
CDR3 protein: ASSFVAWLAGDTQY

J gene: TRBJ2-4
V gene: TRBV7-3
CDR3 protein: ASSSLAGKNIQY

J gene: TRBJ1-2
V gene: TRBV11-1
CDR3 protein: ASSFGTKHSNYGYT

J gene: TRBJ2-7
V gene: TRBV30
CDR3 protein: AWSVPFNEQY

J gene: TRBJ2-7
V gene: TRBV10-3
CDR3 protein: AISAGTGIGRQY

J gene: TRBJ2-1
V gene: TRBV7-8
CDR3 protein: ASLLEGGVYNEQF

J gene: TRBJ1-1
V gene: TRBV20-1
CDR3 protein: SARDPQGDTEAF

J gene: TRBJ2-5
V gene: TRBV7-2
CDR3 protein: ASSLVGDETQY

J gene: TRBJ2-4
V gene: TRBV12-3/TRBV12-4
CDR3 protein: ASSSSRAGLAKNIQY

J gene: TRBJ2-7
V gene: TRBV7-9
CDR3 protein: ASSLGDRTGGDEQY

J gene: TRBJ2-7
V gene: TRBV20-1
CDR3 protein: SARGIREGSYEQY

J gene: TRBJ2-3
V gene: TRBV18
CDR3 protein: ASSSGLAGRTDTQY

J gene: TRBJ2-7
V gene: TRBV9
CDR3 protein: ASSSGTGVASYEQY

J gene: TRBJ2-3
V gene: TRBV9
CDR3 protein: ASKPRGLAGEDTQY

J gene: TRBJ2-7
V gene: TRBV6-5
CDR3 protein: ASSLGQGHEQY

J gene: TRBJ2-3
V gene: TRBV19
CDR3 protein: ATQKWTGSYTQY

J gene: TRBJ2-1
V gene: TRBV3-1
CDR3 protein: ASSQDTSGYNEQF

J gene: TRBJ2-1
V gene: TRBV25-1
CDR3 protein: AASGRPLLNEQF

J gene: TRBJ2-3
V gene: TRBV27
CDR3 protein: ASSFGGGVDTQY

J gene: TRBJ2-1
V gene: TRBV27
CDR3 protein: ASNRMGSRYNEQF

J gene: TRBJ2-1
V gene: TRBV12-3/TRBV12-4
CDR3 protein: ASIKHGGSYNEQF

J gene: TRBJ2-2
V gene: TRBV9
CDR3 protein: ASSVGGAANTGELF

J gene: TRBJ2-7
V gene: TRBV4-1
CDR3 protein: ASSQEEVSYEQY